These 13 T cell receptor beta chains were sequenced from one sample in a study of T cells in Graves' hyperthyroidism and ophthalmopathy. Amplification of TCR beta CDR3 regions used RNA as the template. First-round RT-PCR targeting the TCR CDR3 was performed with the HTBI primer set. TCRdb reprocessed the multiplex PCR reads with MiXCR, giving one entry per CDR3 protein. Of 600,000 to 700,000 distinct CDR3 sequences listed, 45% were seen once; the top ten hold less than 9%. What was sequenced was peripheral blood or thyroid tissue (not recorded which). These receptors originate from an adult man with Graves' disease, either hyperthyroidism or ophthalmopathy (not recorded which).

The chain carries TRBV5-1 and TRBJ2-5; 8 nucleotides align to TRBD1. The CDR3 has 17 amino acids. V gave up 1 base and J gave up 4 bases; unmatched junction bases: 12. The germline V gene encodes CDR1 SGHRS and CDR2 YFSETQ. The CDR3 bases are TGCGCCAGCAGCTTGCTGGCGGGACAGGTTGGGAGAGAGACCCAGTACTTC. It codes for CASSLLAGQVGRETQYF.

This clonotype was counted once. Germline is not matched at one junction end, which may reflect a read error. The CDR3 spells CAIYRGGNHGYTF. DNA of the CDR3: TGTGCCATCTATAGGGGGGGTAACCATGGCTACACCTTC. This chain links TRBV25-1 with TRBJ1-2; perhaps TRBD1 as D (6 bases). Germline lookup yields CDR1 MGHDK and CDR2 SYGVNS. This CDR3 has 13 residues.

The chain couples TRBV10-3 to TRBJ1-6; 10 nucleotides agree with TRBD1. Germline V lookup: CDR1 ENHRY, CDR2 SYGVKD. The CDR3 runs to 15 residues. J lost 12 bases, V lost 6 bases, and 11 bases had no gene match. CDR3 loop: CAIRETGQGSGPLHF. The CDR3 region has the DNA TGTGCCATCAGGGAGACGGGACAGGGGAGTGGACCCCTCCACTTT.

About this clonotype: One junction end disagrees with the germline gene, perhaps due to a read error. The rearrangement uses TRBV19 and TRBJ1-1; D is unresolved. Germline-derived CDR1 and CDR2 are LNHDA and SQIVND (reference sequence). The CDR3 has 14 residues. Written as DNA, the CDR3 is TGTGCCGGTAGTACCGGGCGCTCGAACACTGAAGCTTTCTTT. It is translated as CAGSTGRSNTEAFF.

This clonotype was counted only a few times. The gene calls are TRBV6-5 and TRBJ2-7, with 11 bases aligning to TRBD2. J was trimmed by 6 bases and V by 6 bases; bases with no gene match: 10. Germline V gene lookup returns CDR1 MNHEY and CDR2 SVGAGI. CDR3 length: 15 amino acids. CDR3 region: CASSGTSGPSAEQYF. The CDR3 nucleotides are TGTGCCAGCAGCGGGACTAGCGGCCCCTCGGCCGAGCAGTACTTC.

The rearrangement uses TRBV7-9 and TRBJ2-6; D remains ambiguous. Trimming left V 5 bases short and J 4 bases short, with 9 bases between. CDR1 is SEHNR, CDR2 FQNEAQ, per germline (reference sequence). The CDR3 runs 14 residues. CDR3 bases: TGTGCCAGCAGCAAGCTTGTGGGGGCCAACGTCCTGACTTTC. It specifies CASSKLVGANVLTF. Variable domain in full (rest from reference TRBV7-9 and TRBJ2-6): DTGVSQNPRHKITKRGQNVTFRCDPISEHNRLYWYRQTLGQGPEFLTYFQNEAQLEKSRLLSDRFSAERPKGSFSTLEIQRTEQGDSAMYLCASSKLVGANVLTFGAGSRLTVL.

The chain carries TRBV2 and TRBJ1-2, with 10 nucleotides matching TRBD1. Trimming took 6 bases from V and 6 from J; bases not matched to a gene: 4. This CDR3 comprises 13 residues. Germline CDR1 and CDR2: SNHLY and FYNNEI. For the CDR3, the DNA is TGTGCCAGCAGGAGAGACAGGGGGCATGGCTACACCTTC. This gives the protein CASRRDRGHGYTF.

J is TRBJ1-2 and V is TRBV29-1; 12 bases are shared with TRBD1. In germline, CDR1 is SQVTM, CDR2 ANQGSEA. This CDR3 comprises 15 residues. Trimming took 8 bases from V and 4 from J; bases not matched to a gene: 11. CDR3 bases: TGCAGCAGTGAAGGTGGGACAGGGGGCGCCTATGGCTACACCTTC. Its translation is CSSEGGTGGAYGYTF.

In its sample, this clonotype was seen a few times. The chain has TRBV6-6 and TRBJ2-5; possible D gene TRBD1, 6 bases. There are 14 residues in the CDR3. Germline CDR1 MNHNY, CDR2 SVGAGI (reference sequence). The V gene lost 2 bases and the J gene lost 2 bases, with 9 bases spanning the gap. The CDR3 here is CASSYGGVQETQYF. CDR3 DNA: TGTGCCAGCAGTTACGGGGGCGTTCAAGAGACCCAGTACTTC.

This clonotype has a single count. This sequence joins TRBV5-4 and TRBJ1-6, with 8 bases aligning to TRBD1. The germline V gene encodes CDR1 SGHNT and CDR2 YYREEE (reference sequence). Germline trimming cut 4 bases from V and 10 bases from J; bases unmatched to any gene: 7. The CDR3 spans 14 residues. The CDR3 DNA follows: TGTGCCAGCAGCCTGGCAGGGGGCGAATCACCCCTCCACTTT. Translation gives CASSLAGGESPLHF.

The rearrangement uses TRBV7-2 and TRBJ1-5, with D possibly matching TRBD1 (6 bases). The CDR3 sequence is 17 residues long. Germline lookup yields CDR1 SGHTA and CDR2 FQGNSA. Trimming cost V 6 bases and J 2 bases, with 20 bases left between them. CDR3 nucleotide sequence: TGTGCCAGCAGACTCGTCTTACAGGGAGGGGGCAATCAGCCCCAGCATTTT. This sequence encodes CASRLVLQGGGNQPQHF.

This clonotype showed up many times. The chain joins TRBV7-9 to TRBJ1-5, with TRBD1 matching 7 bases. The germline CDR1 and CDR2 sequences are SEHNR and FQNEAQ (reference sequence). The CDR3 loop spans 14 amino acids. The junction had 7 bases not matched to a gene; V was cut back by 5 bases and J by 6 bases. CDR3: CASSSDREGQPQHF. The CDR3 DNA is TGTGCCAGCAGCAGCGACAGGGAAGGTCAGCCCCAGCATTTT.

There are many counts of this clonotype. The chain has TRBV7-2 and TRBJ1-1; D is perhaps TRBD1 (6 bases). Germline-derived CDR1 and CDR2 are SGHTA and FQGNSA. This CDR3 is built from 15 residues. V was pared by 1 base and J by 0 bases, with 9 bases between. The CDR3 DNA reads as TGTGCCAGCAGCTTAGACACAGGGCTGAACACTGAAGCTTTCTTT. It specifies CASSLDTGLNTEAFF.